This passage covers 24 T cell receptor beta chains from one sample sequenced in a study of beta chain features in type 1 diabetes. Study observations and caveats: Across all four CD4+ subsets, people with type 1 diabetes showed modestly shorter TCRB CDR3s.

These receptors have no known antigen. TCRB transcripts that were expressed got sequenced, as all of the isolated RNA had been reverse transcribed. Libraries were prepared by immunoSEQ multiplex PCR; TCRdb keeps only in-frame clonotypes and omits some of them. Among some 370,000 clones listed, around 10% were seen once. The sample was central memory CD4+ T cells from blood. The receptors shown here come from a man aged 25 to 40 with type 1 diabetes.

The V call is TRBV5-6, the J call TRBJ1-3; 7 bases align to TRBD1. The CDR3 spans 16 residues. V shed 3 bases and J 0 bases; nucleotides not matched to a gene: 6. The germline V gene has CDR1 SGHDT and CDR2 YYEEEE. CDR3 sequence (DNA): TGTGCCAGCAGCTACAGGGGACCCATCTCTGGAAACACCATATATTTT. Translation: CASSYRGPISGNTIYF.

This clone was detected ten times or more. The chain employs TRBV4-1 and TRBJ2-1; a possible D gene is TRBD2 (6 bases). The V gene lost 0 bases and the J gene lost 10 bases, with 13 bases spanning the gap. Per the germline V gene, CDR1 is MGHRA and CDR2 is YSYEKL. The CDR3 is 14 residues long. As DNA, the CDR3 is TGCGCCAGCAGCCAAGATAGGAGGGCGGGAGAGCAGTTCTTC. It encodes CASSQDRRAGEQFF.

This clone was seen repeatedly, ten times or more. The chain carries TRBV7-2 and TRBJ1-4; D unclear. This CDR3 has 14 amino acids. V gave up 1 base and J gave up 5 bases, with 8 bases separating them. Germline CDR1 reads SGHTA; CDR2 reads FQGNSA. The CDR3 loop is CASSLGFRNEKLFF. The CDR3 DNA is TGTGCCAGCAGCTTAGGGTTCCGGAATGAAAAACTGTTTTTT. Complete variable domain (other parts from reference TRBV7-2 and TRBJ1-4): GAGVSQSPSNKVTEKGKDVELRCDPISGHTALYWYRQSLGQGLEFLIYFQGNSAPDKSGLPSDRFSAERTGGSVSTLTIQRTQQEDSAVYLCASSLGFRNEKLFFGSGTQLSVL.

This clone was counted a few times. This rearrangement joins TRBV19 to TRBJ1-5; D is unresolved. The V end lost 7 bases, the J end lost 1 base, and 11 bases lay between the germline ends. There are 14 residues in the CDR3. Per germline, CDR1 LNHDA and CDR2 SQIVND (reference sequence). CDR3 in DNA: TGTGCCAGTAACGTGTGGTCCAGCAATCAGCCCCAGCATTTT. As protein: CASNVWSSNQPQHF. The full variable domain, rest sourced from reference TRBV19 and TRBJ1-5, is DGGITQSPKYLFRKEGQNVTLSCEQNLNHDAMYWYRQDPGQGLRLIYYSQIVNDFQKGDIAEGYSVSREKKESFPLTVTSAQKNPTAFYLCASNVWSSNQPQHFGDGTRLSIL.

This clone was counted only a few times. This rearrangement joins TRBV11-2 to TRBJ2-2; maybe TRBD2 (6 bases). V was shortened by 3 bases and J by 7 bases, with 15 bases between the two germline ends. Germline loops: CDR1 SGHAT, CDR2 FQNNGV. The CDR3 covers 15 residues. CDR3 nucleotide sequence: TGTGCCAGCAGCTTGTATCGGGAGCCGAGCGGGGAGCTGTTTTTT. Translating it yields CASSLYREPSGELFF.

This clone showed up just a few times. The CDR3 reads CASSFLGTNEKLFF. CDR3 sequence (DNA): TGTGCCAGCAGCTTCCTGGGGACTAATGAAAAACTGTTTTTT. The chain has TRBV7-2 and TRBJ1-4; D ambiguous. Looked up from germline, CDR1 is SGHTA and CDR2 is FQGNSA. The V end was cut by 3 bases, the J end by 2 bases, with 7 bases between. This CDR3 comprises 14 residues.

The V gene is TRBV6-5, the J gene TRBJ2-3, with TRBD2 matching over 8 bases. Germline lookup yields CDR1 MNHEY and CDR2 SVGAGI. V was pared by 2 bases and J by 4 bases, with 8 bases of the junction left unmatched. The CDR3 extends over 16 amino acids. CDR3 region: CASSYNSAGGSDTQYF. CDR3 nucleotide sequence: TGTGCCAGCAGTTACAACTCGGCGGGAGGTTCAGATACGCAGTATTTT.

The genes are TRBV7-3 and TRBJ1-3, with D perhaps TRBD1 (5 bases). V was cut by 4 bases and J by 0 bases, with 13 bases left in between. This CDR3 comprises 16 residues. Germline V gene data show CDR1 as SGHTA and CDR2 as FQGTGA. In DNA, the CDR3 is TGTGCCAGCAGCTACAGGAGACCGAGCTCTGGAAACACCATATATTTT. Translation: CASSYRRPSSGNTIYF.

This clone was seen only a few times. V usage is TRBV5-1 and J usage is TRBJ1-5; TRBD1 aligns across 9 bases. V lost 4 bases to trimming and J lost 5 bases; unmatched junction nucleotides: 4. Germline assignment: CDR1 SGHRS and CDR2 YFSETQ. The CDR3 contains 14 residues. The CDR3 region has the DNA TGCGCCAGCAGCGCGGGACAGGGTGATCAGCCCCAGCATTTT. Its translation: CASSAGQGDQPQHF. Using reference TRBV5-1 and TRBJ1-5 for the parts outside the CDR3, the full variable domain is KAGVTQTPRYLIKTRGQQVTLSCSPISGHRSVSWYQQTPGQGLQFLFEYFSETQRNKGNFPGRFSGRQFSNSRSEMNVSTLELGDSALYLCASSAGQGDQPQHFGDGTRLSIL.

This sequence joins TRBV7-9 and TRBJ1-2, with no clear D. The CDR3 contains 12 residues. Germline assignment: CDR1 SEHNR and CDR2 FQNEAQ (reference sequence). The V gene lost 5 bases and the J gene lost 5 bases, with 9 bases spanning the gap. The CDR3 spells CASSLVEYGYTF. CDR3 DNA: TGTGCCAGCAGCCTTGTGGAGTATGGCTACACCTTC.

The rearrangement joins TRBV7-3 to TRBJ2-3, with 7 bases lining up with TRBD2. Germline CDR1 and CDR2: SGHTA and FQGTGA. The V gene end was trimmed by 2 bases and the J gene end by 9 bases; junction bases not matched to a gene: 8. The length of the CDR3 is 14 residues. For the CDR3, the DNA is TGTGCCAGCAGCTTAGGGGGAGGGCCGGAGACGCAGTATTTT. Its translation is CASSLGGGPETQYF.

The chain has TRBV4-1 and TRBJ2-2; 14 bases fit TRBD2. V was pared by 1 base and J by 5 bases, with 6 bases of the junction left unmatched. This CDR3 has 18 amino acids. The V gene's germline CDR1 is MGHRA and CDR2 YSYEKL. The CDR3 sequence: CASSQAGLAGVGTGELFF. CDR3 nucleotide sequence: TGCGCCAGCAGCCAAGCGGGACTAGCGGGAGTAGGTACCGGGGAGCTGTTTTTT.

There are a few counts of this clone. The chain couples TRBV29-1 to TRBJ2-7; D is unclear. This CDR3 contains 11 residues. From germline, CDR1 is SQVTM and CDR2 ANQGSEA. Trimming stripped 3 bases from V and 4 bases from J, with 7 bases between. The DNA for the CDR3 is TGCAGCGTTGACGGGTGGTACGAGCAGTACTTC. Protein sequence: CSVDGWYEQYF.

The chain has TRBV27 and TRBJ2-7; no reliable D call. The V gene lost 4 bases and the J gene lost 8 bases, with 21 bases spanning the gap. Germline V gives CDR1 MNHEY, CDR2 SMNVEV (reference sequence). There are 15 residues in the CDR3. CDR3 sequence reads: CASSSPGMPSRQQYF. CDR3 DNA: TGTGCCAGCAGTTCCCCCGGAATGCCATCCCGCCAGCAGTACTTC.

In its sample, this clone was seen a few times. This chain links TRBV5-4 with TRBJ2-5, with D perhaps matching TRBD1 or TRBD2 (6 bases each). This CDR3 comprises 14 residues. The V end lost 4 bases, the J end lost 1 base, and 11 bases lay between the germline ends. Germline CDR1 reads SGHNT; CDR2 reads YYREEE (reference sequence). The DNA for the CDR3 is TGTGCCAGCAGCCCCTGGGGGGCCCAAGAGACCCAGTACTTC. The encoded protein is CASSPWGAQETQYF.

This clone was counted ten times or more. V gene TRBV6-5 combines with J gene TRBJ2-7; tentative D call: TRBD1 (6 bases). V was cut by 6 bases and J by 4 bases, with 16 bases left in between. This CDR3 spans 14 amino acids. Germline values: CDR1 MNHEY, CDR2 SVGAGI. CDR3 sequence (DNA): TGTGCCAGCAGCCACACAGGGATGATTTACGAGCAGTACTTC. This gives the protein CASSHTGMIYEQYF.

This clone showed up many times. This rearrangement joins TRBV4-2 to TRBJ2-7, with unresolved D. The V end was cut by 0 bases, the J end by 13 bases, with 22 bases between. This CDR3 region has 15 residues. From germline, CDR1 is LGHNA and CDR2 YNFKEQ. Here the CDR3 reads CASSQEVVQPPPHYF. Written as DNA, the CDR3 is TGTGCCAGCAGCCAAGAGGTGGTACAGCCACCGCCCCATTACTTC.

This clone has a count of ten or more. V gene TRBV6-5 combines with J gene TRBJ1-4, with D tentatively TRBD1 (6 bases). CDR3 length equals 15 residues. Germline CDR1 and CDR2: MNHEY and SVGAGI. With 0 bases removed from V and 6 bases from J, the gap between germline ends came to 11 bases. CDR3: CASSYSYREDEKLFF. CDR3 coding DNA: TGTGCCAGCAGTTACTCGTACAGGGAGGATGAAAAACTGTTTTTT.

Ten or more counts support this clone. For the CDR3, the DNA is TGTGCCATCAAACTAGCGGGAGGAGGTGCCACAGATACGCAGTATTTT. As protein: CAIKLAGGGATDTQYF. The V and J genes are TRBV10-3 and TRBJ2-3; 12 nucleotides match TRBD2. The V gene's germline CDR1 is ENHRY and CDR2 SYGVKD. The CDR3 spans 16 residues. V lost 7 bases, J lost 2 bases, and 7 bases stayed unmatched.

This clone appeared a few times. The chain employs TRBV7-2 and TRBJ2-7; 11 bases are shared with TRBD1. V lost 3 bases, J lost 2 bases, and 3 bases stayed unmatched. The CDR3 is made up of 15 amino acids. Germline lookup yields CDR1 SGHTA and CDR2 FQGNSA. Written as DNA, the CDR3 is TGTGCCAGCAGCTTTGGACAGGGGGCAACCTACGAGCAGTACTTC. This translates into CASSFGQGATYEQYF. The whole variable domain, remainder taken from reference TRBV7-2 and TRBJ2-7, is GAGVSQSPSNKVTEKGKDVELRCDPISGHTALYWYRQSLGQGLEFLIYFQGNSAPDKSGLPSDRFSAERTGGSVSTLTIQRTQQEDSAVYLCASSFGQGATYEQYFGPGTRLTVT.

V and J are TRBV29-1 and TRBJ1-5; D unresolved. V lost 5 bases, J lost 4 bases, and 9 bases lay in between. This CDR3 is 12 amino acids long. Germline CDR1 SQVTM, CDR2 ANQGSEA. The CDR3 is CSVKHGNQPQHF. For the CDR3, the DNA is TGCAGCGTTAAACATGGGAATCAGCCCCAGCATTTT.

The V and J genes are TRBV7-9 and TRBJ2-2; no clear D gene. V gave up 5 bases and J gave up 3 bases, with 7 bases separating them. Germline V gives CDR1 SEHNR, CDR2 FQNEAQ (reference sequence). The length of the CDR3 is 13 residues. DNA of the CDR3: TGTGCCAGCAGCCCCCAGCACACCGGGGAGCTGTTTTTT. This encodes CASSPQHTGELFF.

This clone was detected only a few times. The chain has TRBV18 and TRBJ2-1, with a possible D match to TRBD2 (5 bases). Germline CDR1 KGHSH, CDR2 LQKENI. With 3 bases removed from V and 6 bases from J, the gap between germline ends came to 12 bases. There are 14 residues in the CDR3. In DNA, the CDR3 is TGTGCCAGCTCACCCCCCGGGAACCCCAATGAGCAGTTCTTC. Encoded protein: CASSPPGNPNEQFF. Supplemented by reference TRBV18 and TRBJ2-1, the full variable domain reads NAGVMQNPRHLVRRRGQEARLRCSPMKGHSHVYWYRQLPEEGLKFMVYLQKENIIDESGMPKERFSAEFPKEGPSILRIQQVVRGDSAAYFCASSPPGNPNEQFFGPGTRLTVL.

J is TRBJ2-5 and V is TRBV6-6, with D possibly being TRBD1 (6 bases). The end of the DNA fits TRBJ2-7 better, so the J call may be wrong. This CDR3 comprises 14 residues. Germline-derived CDR1 and CDR2 are MNHNY and SVGAGI (reference sequence). The CDR3: CASGSIRGAYEQYF. The CDR3 coding sequence is TGTGCCAGCGGATCGATCAGGGGAGCCTACGAGCAGTACTTC.